This T cell receptor beta chain was identified during a study of blood T cell repertoires in COVID-19. The wider study: The cDNA or gDNA used as material had been derived from T cells, B-cell-depleted T cells, or PBMCs.

The CDR3 has 15 amino acids. J lost 3 bases, V lost 4 bases, and 4 bases had no gene match. Germline V gives CDR1 SGHRS, CDR2 YFSETQ. Some clones are missing from TCRdb's copy, which holds only in-frame ones; the method was immunoSEQ multiplex PCR. This sample yields over 250,000 clones, of which over 75% are seen a single time; 2% to 2.5% belongs to the top ten. V usage is TRBV5-1 and J usage is TRBJ2-5, with 12 bases aligning to TRBD2. The receptor was derived from a woman between 45 and 65 years old with acute or convalescent COVID-19. Sequencing used peripheral blood. For the CDR3, the DNA is TGCGCCAGCAGCCCGACTAGCGGGAGCGAAGAGACCCAGTACTTC. Its protein is CASSPTSGSEETQYF. The complete variable domain, with remaining parts taken from reference TRBV5-1 and TRBJ2-5, reads KAGVTQTPRYLIKTRGQQVTLSCSPISGHRSVSWYQQTPGQGLQFLFEYFSETQRNKGNFPGRFSGRQFSNSRSEMNVSTLELGDSALYLCASSPTSGSEETQYFGPGTRLLVL.